This T cell receptor (beta chain) was found in a study of cytomegalovirus exposure and HLA in healthy donors. The CDR3 contains 13 residues. V lost 10 bases, J lost 7 bases, and 18 bases lay in between. CDR1 MDHEN and CDR2 SYDVKM come from the germline V gene. 13 Jbeta primers and 60 Vbeta primers were used for the PCR. Clones were read by immunoSEQ multiplex PCR, and TCRdb kept only the in-frame ones, dropping some. This sample carries around 120,000 clones, 70% to 80% of them seen once, and the ten largest clones take approximately 2%. The sample consisted of PBMCs. The source is a young man in good health and CMV-seronegative. This chain links TRBV28 with TRBJ2-3; possibly TRBD2 for D (6 bases). This chain's CDR3 is CAIGRGGGNTQYF. The CDR3 nucleotides are TGTGCCATCGGGCGGGGCGGCGGGAATACGCAGTATTTT.